Listed below are T cell receptor beta chains from one sample, sequenced in a study of blood T cell repertoires in COVID-19. The method was immunoSEQ multiplex PCR; TCRdb's version includes in-frame clones alone and lacks a portion of them. The sample comprises approximately 210,000 clones, about four fifths of which are singletons, and 12% rests with the top ten. Input material: PBMCs or T cells enriched from blood (not recorded which). The receptors were gathered from a middle-aged man who had recovered from COVID-19. The CDR3 runs from the conserved cysteine through the conserved F or W. Fields, in order: V gene, D gene, J gene, clone size, CDR3 protein, CDR3 DNA. The D gene is left open where the match is weak. Where a row states a size, it is once, few, many or the class of an expanded clone; other rows omit it.

TRBV7-9,-,TRBJ2-1,-,CASSLQERDRPFF,TGTGCCAGCAGCTTACAGGAACGAGACAGACCGTTCTTC
TRBV7-3,TRBD1,TRBJ2-2,-,CATRDSYTGELFF,TGTGCCACCCGGGACAGCTACACCGGGGAGCTGTTTTTT
TRBV5-1,TRBD2,TRBJ2-3,-,CASSPVGTSGRAIHGDTQYF,TGCGCCAGCAGCCCGGTGGGGACTAGCGGGAGGGCCATCCATGGAGATACGCAGTATTTT
TRBV7-3,-,TRBJ1-1,-,CASSSGAFTEAFF,TGTGCCAGCAGCTCCGGAGCTTTCACTGAAGCTTTCTTT
TRBV12-5,TRBD2,TRBJ2-5,-,CASGGTSSGSKEKETQYF,TGTGCTAGTGGGGGAACATCGAGCGGGAGTAAGGAGAAAGAGACCCAGTACTTC
TRBV4-3,-,TRBJ1-2,-,CASSQGGGSYGYTF,TGCGCCAGCAGCCAAGGAGGGGGAAGCTATGGCTACACCTTC
TRBV5-1,-,TRBJ1-4,-,CASSLTGRYEKLFF,TGCGCCAGCAGCTTGACAGGGCGCTATGAAAAACTGTTTTTT
TRBV18,-,TRBJ1-4,-,CASSPSRQASTNEKLFF,TGTGCCAGCTCACCAAGCCGACAGGCCTCAACTAATGAAAAACTGTTTTTT
TRBV6-4,TRBD1,TRBJ1-1,-,CASREQGRAFF,TGTGCCAGCAGGGAACAGGGGAGAGCTTTCTTT
TRBV4-3,-,TRBJ2-4,-,CASSQGGAEGNIQYF,TGCGCCAGCAGCCAAGGTGGAGCCGAGGGAAACATTCAGTACTTC
TRBV18,-,TRBJ1-3,-,CASSLVTGTPPNTIYF,TGTGCCAGCTCACTGGTGACGGGAACCCCACCGAACACCATATATTTT
TRBV7-2,-,TRBJ2-3,-,CASSLGLVTDTQYF,TGTGCCAGCAGCTTAGGTCTAGTCACAGATACGCAGTATTTT
TRBV24-1,TRBD1,TRBJ1-2,-,CATSDAGTGSSYTF,TGTGCCACCAGTGACGCCGGGACAGGGAGCAGCTACACCTTC
TRBV2,TRBD1,TRBJ2-2,once,CASNGDRWIGELFF,TGTGCCAGCAACGGGGACAGGTGGATCGGGGAGCTGTTTTTT
TRBV10-1,TRBD2,TRBJ2-1,-,CASRWIQTSGYYNEQFF,TGCGCCAGCAGGTGGATACAGACTAGCGGGTATTACAATGAGCAGTTCTTC
TRBV28,-,TRBJ1-2,few,CASSGVEAYGYTF,TGTGCCAGCAGTGGAGTGGAGGCCTATGGCTACACCTTC
TRBV28,-,TRBJ1-1,-,CASSLRTVAPEAFF,TGTGCCAGCAGTTTGCGGACAGTTGCCCCTGAAGCTTTCTTT
TRBV28,-,TRBJ1-5,-,CASSLGAGTTSNQPQHF,TGTGCCAGCAGTTTGGGGGCCGGGACAACTAGCAATCAGCCCCAGCATTTT
TRBV29-1,TRBD2,TRBJ2-3,-,CSVVGGGQIDTQYF,TGCAGCGTTGTGGGGGGAGGGCAGATAGATACGCAGTATTTT